These T cell receptor beta chains were read from a single sample in a study of shared clonotypes between healthy human individuals. Using immunoSEQ multiplex PCR, the repertoire was profiled, and TCRdb retains in-frame clones only, with some absent. Among around 2,000,000 clones listed, around 93% were seen once. Sequencing was carried out using naive CD8+ T cells from PBMCs. These receptors came from a man aged 18 to 30 in good health. Some clones in this sample may be carry-over from other donors' samples. The CDR3 runs from the conserved cysteine through the conserved F or W. Fields, in order: CDR3 protein, CDR3 DNA, clone size, CDR3 length, D gene, V gene, J gene. D genes are given only for firm matches. Clone size appears in some rows only: once, few, many, or a class for an expanded clone.

CASRIGQGPNYGYTF	TGCGCCAGCAGAATCGGACAGGGCCCAAACTATGGCTACACCTTC	NA	15	TRBD1	TRBV5-1	TRBJ1-2
CASSPPGGITGELFF	TGTGCCAGCAGTCCCCCTGGGGGAATCACCGGGGAGCTGTTTTTT	NA	15	NA	TRBV6-1	TRBJ2-2
CASTPTSGRADTQYF	TGTGCCAGCACCCCAACTAGCGGGAGGGCAGATACGCAGTATTTT	NA	15	TRBD2	TRBV9	TRBJ2-3
CASQAGAFLNTEAFF	TGTGCTAGTCAGGCAGGGGCCTTTCTGAACACTGAAGCTTTCTTT	NA	15	NA	TRBV12-5	TRBJ1-1
CASSLVVSTYNEQFF	TGTGCCAGCAGCTTAGTTGTTAGCACATACAATGAGCAGTTCTTC	NA	15	NA	TRBV7-6	TRBJ2-1
CASSLAGTGIHEQYF	TGTGCCAGCAGTTTAGCCGGGACAGGGATTCACGAGCAGTACTTC	NA	15	TRBD1	TRBV27	TRBJ2-7
CASSLQGGHGYTF	TGTGCCAGCAGCTTACAGGGGGGCCATGGCTACACCTTC	NA	13	TRBD1	TRBV27	TRBJ1-2
CATSISGGRETQYF	TGTGCCACCAGCATCTCAGGGGGAAGAGAGACCCAGTACTTC	NA	14	TRBD1	TRBV15	TRBJ2-5
CASSFPMRGEYNEKLFF	TGTGCCAGCAGCTTCCCCATGAGGGGGGAATATAATGAAAAACTGTTTTTT	NA	17	NA	TRBV7-8	TRBJ1-4
CAISESRGGWNQPQHF	TGTGCCATCAGTGAGTCACGGGGTGGTTGGAATCAGCCCCAGCATTTT	NA	16	NA	TRBV10-3	TRBJ1-5
CASSSAIGGQQETQYF	TGTGCCAGCAGCTCCGCGATTGGGGGACAGCAAGAGACCCAGTACTTC	NA	16	TRBD1	TRBV7-8	TRBJ2-5
CASSERRPAPHEQYF	TGTGCCAGCAGTGAAAGGCGCCCGGCCCCCCACGAGCAGTACTTC	NA	15	NA	TRBV2	TRBJ2-7
CASSLDQGTNYGYTF	TGCGCCAGCAGCTTGGATCAGGGAACTAACTATGGCTACACCTTC	once	15	NA	TRBV5-1	TRBJ1-2
CASSQASGRTSYEQYF	TGTGCCAGCAGCCAAGCGAGCGGGAGAACCTCCTACGAGCAGTACTTC	NA	16	TRBD2	TRBV4-2	TRBJ2-7
CASSESDLPGETQYF	TGCGCCAGCAGCGAATCCGATCTACCTGGAGAGACCCAGTACTTC	NA	15	NA	TRBV5-1	TRBJ2-5
CASSPLTGTQYF	TGCGCCAGCAGCCCTTTAACTGGGACCCAGTACTTC	NA	12	NA	TRBV4-1	TRBJ2-5
CASSHNGRGSYGYTF	TGTGCCAGCAGTCATAATGGACGGGGGAGTTATGGCTACACCTTC	once	15	NA	TRBV28	TRBJ1-2
CASSQKIGQSSVF	TGCGCCAGCAGCCAAAAAATCGGGCAGAGTAGCGTCTTC	NA	13	NA	TRBV4-1	TRBJ2-1
CASSPIGGPGQGTGELFF	TGTGCCAGCAGTCCAATAGGGGGGCCGGGACAGGGAACCGGGGAGCTGTTTTTT	NA	18	TRBD1	TRBV28	TRBJ2-2
CASRYGSIYNEQFF	TGTGCCAGCAGGTACGGGAGCATCTACAATGAGCAGTTCTTC	NA	14	NA	TRBV7-2	TRBJ2-1
CASSPSQGWGTEAFF	TGCGCCAGCAGCCCCTCGCAGGGGTGGGGCACTGAAGCTTTCTTT	NA	15	NA	TRBV4-1	TRBJ1-1
CASSSTDWAYNEQFF	TGTGCCAGCAGCTCCACGGACTGGGCCTACAATGAGCAGTTCTTC	NA	15	NA	TRBV7-9	TRBJ2-1
CASSLWVTDTQYF	TGTGCCAGTAGTTTATGGGTTACAGATACGCAGTATTTT	NA	13	NA	TRBV19	TRBJ2-3
CASSRTGGGNQPQHF	TGTGCCAGCAGTCGGACAGGGGGAGGCAATCAGCCCCAGCATTTT	NA	15	TRBD1	TRBV28	TRBJ1-5
CASSIARLNSNQPQHF	TGTGCCAGTAGTATTGCCAGGCTCAATAGCAATCAGCCCCAGCATTTT	NA	16	NA	TRBV19	TRBJ1-5
CASSTSGTGFYEQYF	TGCGCCAGCAGCACCTCCGGGACAGGGTTCTACGAGCAGTACTTC	NA	15	TRBD1	TRBV5-1	TRBJ2-7
CASSPDGVSSYNEQFF	TGTGCCAGCAGCCCGGACGGAGTAAGCTCCTACAATGAGCAGTTCTTC	NA	16	NA	TRBV16	TRBJ2-1
CASSYPDSSYEQYF	TGTGCCAGCAGCTACCCCGACAGCTCCTACGAGCAGTACTTC	NA	14	NA	TRBV5-6	TRBJ2-7
CASSRTSGSFGVDEQFF	TGTGCCAGCAGCAGGACTAGCGGGAGTTTCGGGGTCGATGAGCAGTTCTTC	once	17	TRBD2	TRBV5-4	TRBJ2-1
CASSFRTANYGYTF	TGTGCCAGCAGCTTTAGGACGGCTAACTATGGCTACACCTTC	NA	14	NA	TRBV7-9	TRBJ1-2
CASSQKGGNTEAFF	TGTGCCAGCAGCCAAAAGGGGGGGAACACTGAAGCTTTCTTT	NA	14	NA	TRBV7-9	TRBJ1-1
CASSDPGLNTEAFF	TGCGCCAGCAGTGACCCAGGTTTAAACACTGAAGCTTTCTTT	once	14	NA	TRBV10-1	TRBJ1-1
CASSQEVGQGEEAFF	TGCGCCAGCAGCCAAGAGGTTGGACAGGGGGAGGAAGCTTTCTTT	NA	15	TRBD1	TRBV4-3	TRBJ1-1
CASSPRQAPYEQYF	TGTGCCAGCAGTCCCCGACAGGCTCCCTACGAGCAGTACTTC	once	14	NA	TRBV28	TRBJ2-7
CASSFSGQPQHF	TGTGCCAGCAGCTTTTCCGGTCAGCCCCAGCATTTT	once	12	NA	TRBV7-9	TRBJ1-5
CASSIWDRDYGYTF	TGTGCCAGTAGTATTTGGGACAGGGACTATGGCTACACCTTC	NA	14	TRBD1	TRBV19	TRBJ1-2
CAISELSASGNNEQFF	TGTGCCATCAGTGAGCTATCGGCTAGCGGGAACAATGAGCAGTTCTTC	NA	16	TRBD2	TRBV10-3	TRBJ2-1
CASSGTRATNEKLFF	TGTGCCAGTAGCGGGACAAGAGCAACTAATGAAAAACTGTTTTTT	NA	15	NA	TRBV19	TRBJ1-4
CASSTGQGTNTEAFF	TGTGCCAGCAGCACCGGACAGGGAACGAACACTGAAGCTTTCTTT	NA	15	TRBD1	TRBV7-9	TRBJ1-1
CASSLGPYTEAFF	TGTGCCAGCAGTTTAGGCCCGTACACTGAAGCTTTCTTT	few	13	NA	TRBV27	TRBJ1-1
CASSETLRTGLFF	TGTGCCAGCAGTGAAACCCTTCGGACAGGGTTGTTTTTT	few	13	TRBD1	TRBV2	TRBJ1-4
CASSPLVTSGYTGELFF	TGTGCCAGCAGTCCTTTAGTGACTAGCGGTTACACCGGGGAGCTGTTTTTT	NA	17	TRBD2	TRBV28	TRBJ2-2
CASKESNTGELFF	TGTGCCAGTAAGGAGTCGAACACCGGGGAGCTGTTTTTT	NA	13	NA	TRBV19	TRBJ2-2
CASSQWSDSIGGYTF	TGTGCCAGCAGCCAGTGGAGCGATTCCATTGGGGGCTACACCTTC	once	15	NA	TRBV7-9	TRBJ1-2
CASSRSGTQETQYF	TGCGCCAGCAGCCGGTCCGGGACACAAGAGACCCAGTACTTC	NA	14	NA	TRBV4-1	TRBJ2-5